The 32 T cell receptor beta chains presented below share a single source sample, sequenced in a study of blood T cells in healthy people across ages. Then a second PCR, running roughly 7 to 11 cycles, was carried out with a sample-barcoded 5' primer and a J-beta primer mix. TCRdb re-derived calls from the 5' RACE reads in MiXCR, one entry per CDR3 protein. Found here are 650,000 to 800,000 distinct CDR3 sequences, 40% to 50% of them singletons; the top ten hold roughly 19%. The specimen was blood. These TCRs come from a man between 60 and 75 years old in good health.

The chain employs TRBV5-1 and TRBJ2-5, with D unresolved. The DNA matches TRBJ2-7 better at its end, which makes the J call doubtful. Germline V gene sequence: CDR1 SGHRS, CDR2 YFSETQ. The CDR3 covers 13 residues. CDR3: CASSVSQAYEQYF. The CDR3 DNA is TGCGCCAGCAGCGTGAGTCAGGCCTACGAGCAGTACTTC.

The sample holds many counts of this clonotype. The gene calls are TRBV20-1 and TRBJ2-7, with TRBD1 matching 8 bases. Looked up from germline, CDR1 is DFQATT and CDR2 is SNEGSKA (reference sequence). The CDR3 runs to 15 residues. Trimming removed 6 bases from V and 2 bases from J; junction bases left unmatched: 12. CDR3 sequence: CSAPNPGGRTYEQYF. The CDR3 DNA reads TGCAGTGCCCCAAACCCAGGGGGCCGAACCTACGAGCAGTACTTC.

This clonotype was counted between two and nine times. The V gene is TRBV20-1, the J gene TRBJ2-5; D is perhaps TRBD1 or TRBD2 (5 bases each). The germline V gene encodes CDR1 DFQATT and CDR2 SNEGSKA (reference sequence). Trimming removed 8 bases at V and 3 bases at J, with 16 bases between. The CDR3 sequence is 13 residues long. Here the CDR3 reads CSLPGQWEETQYF. CDR3 DNA sequence: TGCAGTCTGCCGGGGCAATGGGAAGAGACCCAGTACTTC.

This sequence joins TRBV7-8 and TRBJ1-2; tentatively, D is TRBD1 (6 bases). The germline gives CDR1 SGHVS, CDR2 FQNEAQ. V lost 5 bases, J lost 6 bases, and 16 bases lay in between. The CDR3 totals 14 residues. The CDR3 is CASSPTGTNDGYTF. The CDR3 coding sequence is TGTGCCAGCAGCCCAACAGGGACCAACGATGGCTACACCTTC.

The chain employs TRBV7-2 and TRBJ2-5; 9 bases agree with TRBD2. V shed 5 bases, J shed 2 bases, and the junction held 15 bases outside the gene matches. The germline V gene encodes CDR1 SGHTA and CDR2 FQGNSA. This CDR3 spans 18 amino acids. CDR3: CASSPERIAGGIQETQYF. The DNA for the CDR3 is TGTGCCAGCAGCCCAGAGAGGATTGCGGGGGGGATTCAAGAGACCCAGTACTTC.

This clonotype was observed a few times. This sequence joins TRBV29-1 and TRBJ1-4; the D gene is possibly TRBD1 (5 bases). CDR3 length: 13 amino acids. Germline CDR1 reads SQVTM; CDR2 reads ANQGSEA. Trimming pared 5 bases from V and 8 bases from J, leaving 15 bases between. CDR3 protein: CSVCRVLGEKLFF. The CDR3 nucleotides are TGCAGCGTTTGCAGGGTGCTGGGGGAAAAACTGTTTTTT.

As regards this clonotype: One end of the junction fails to match germline, which may point to a read error. The J gene is TRBJ2-5, the V gene TRBV18; D might be TRBD1 (5 bases). The CDR3 sequence is 14 residues long. Germline-derived CDR1 and CDR2 are KGHSH and LQKENI. The DNA for the CDR3 is TGTGCCAGCTCACCACCGGGCAGGGAAGAGACCCAGTATTTC. This translates into CASSPPGREETQYF.

The genes are TRBV2 and TRBJ2-1; 7 bases align to TRBD1. CDR1 is SNHLY and CDR2 is FYNNEI in the germline V gene. The CDR3 sequence is 15 residues long. V dropped 1 base and J dropped 6; count of bases not matched to a gene: 6. DNA for the CDR3: TGTGCCAGCAGTGAAGGGGAAGGGGGCCCCAATGAGCAGTTCTTC. This encodes CASSEGEGGPNEQFF.

The rearrangement joins TRBV5-1 to TRBJ2-7; D may be TRBD1 (6 bases). Germline-derived CDR1 and CDR2 are SGHRS and YFSETQ. Trimming pared 4 bases from V and 2 bases from J, leaving 13 bases between. This CDR3 has 14 residues. CDR3 sequence: CASSAYGTTYEQYF. The CDR3 DNA sequence: TGCGCCAGCAGCGCATACGGGACAACCTACGAGCAGTACTTC. Together with reference TRBV5-1 and TRBJ2-7, the CDR3 gives the full variable domain: KAGVTQTPRYLIKTRGQQVTLSCSPISGHRSVSWYQQTPGQGLQFLFEYFSETQRNKGNFPGRFSGRQFSNSRSEMNVSTLELGDSALYLCASSAYGTTYEQYFGPGTRLTVT.

This clonotype came up many times. The V call is TRBV4-3, the J call TRBJ1-2, with D maybe TRBD1 (5 bases). This CDR3 has 17 amino acids. Trimming stripped 5 bases from V and 6 bases from J, with 25 bases between. The germline V gene has CDR1 LGHNA and CDR2 YSLEER. This CDR3 is CASSSPTAEGLGDGYTF. CDR3 coding DNA: TGCGCCAGCAGCTCTCCTACGGCTGAGGGGCTCGGAGATGGCTACACCTTC.

The chain couples TRBV29-1 to TRBJ1-5; 10 positions match TRBD1. The CDR3 extends over 14 amino acids. The germline V gene encodes CDR1 SQVTM and CDR2 ANQGSEA. V shed 4 bases, J shed 5 bases, and the junction held 5 bases outside the gene matches. The CDR3 DNA is TGCAGCGTTGCCGGGACAGGGGTAGATCAGCCCCAGCATTTT. It translates to CSVAGTGVDQPQHF. Complete variable domain (other parts from reference TRBV29-1 and TRBJ1-5): SAVISQKPSRDICQRGTSLTIQCQVDSQVTMMFWYRQQPGQSLTLIATANQGSEATYESGFVIDKFPISRPNLTFSTLTVSNMSPEDSSIYLCSVAGTGVDQPQHFGDGTRLSIL.

This clonotype was counted only a few times. V usage is TRBV29-1 and J usage is TRBJ2-3; 8 bases map to TRBD1. Trimming at V came to 4 bases and at J to 4 bases, leaving 1 base not matched to a gene. Germline lookup yields CDR1 SQVTM and CDR2 ANQGSEA. This CDR3 contains 12 residues. The CDR3 is CSVGTGSDTQYF. The CDR3 nucleotides read TGCAGCGTTGGGACAGGGTCAGATACGCAGTATTTT.

V usage is TRBV3-1 and J usage is TRBJ2-2; 7 nucleotides line up with TRBD1. CDR3 length: 17 residues. Losses at the gene ends were 1 base for V and 4 bases for J; bases not matched to a gene: 9. CDR1 is LGHDT and CDR2 is YNNKEL in the germline V gene (reference sequence). The CDR3 nucleotides are TGTGCCAGCAGCCAAGTCGGTCAGACAGGGACCACCGGGGAGCTGTTTTTT. Translated, it gives CASSQVGQTGTTGELFF. The full variable domain, completed using reference TRBV3-1 and TRBJ2-2, is DTAVSQTPKYLVTQMGNDKSIKCEQNLGHDTMYWYKQDSKKFLKIMFSYNNKELIINETVPNRFSPKSPDKAHLNLHINSLELGDSAVYFCASSQVGQTGTTGELFFGEGSRLTVL.

This clonotype was detected only a few times. The chain has TRBV18 and TRBJ2-1; the D gene is possibly TRBD2 (5 bases). V shed 5 bases and J shed 4 bases, with 15 bases lying between them. Germline assignment: CDR1 KGHSH and CDR2 LQKENI. This CDR3 has 15 residues. The CDR3 DNA reads TGTGCCAGCTCAGAATGGCGGACTGAATACAATGAGCAGTTCTTC. Amino acids: CASSEWRTEYNEQFF.

This clonotype showed up just a few times. This chain uses TRBV9 with TRBJ2-5; TRBD1 is a possible D gene (8 bases). Germline loops: CDR1 SGDLS, CDR2 YYNGEE. The length of the CDR3 is 15 residues. Trimming removed 4 bases from V and 4 bases from J, with 17 bases in between. Here the CDR3 reads CASSFNTGGGETQYF. The CDR3 nucleotides are TGTGCCAGCAGCTTTAATACAGGGGGGGGAGAGACCCAGTACTTC. Based on the CDR3 plus reference TRBV9 and TRBJ2-5, the full variable domain is DSGVTQTPKHLITATGQRVTLRCSPRSGDLSVYWYQQSLDQGLQFLIQYYNGEERAKGNILERFSAQQFPDLHSELNLSSLELGDSALYFCASSFNTGGGETQYFGPGTRLLVL.

This clonotype was seen more than once but under ten times. The gene calls are TRBV6-2 or TRBV6-3 and TRBJ1-2; 9 bases agree with TRBD1. Per the germline V gene, CDR1 is MNHEY and CDR2 is SVGEGT. V gave up 2 bases and J gave up 6 bases; unmatched junction bases: 7. This CDR3 has 15 amino acids. The CDR3: CASSYPGTGINGYTF. CDR3 in DNA: TGTGCCAGCAGTTACCCCGGGACAGGGATCAATGGCTACACCTTC.

J is TRBJ1-2 and V is TRBV12-3 or TRBV12-4; D call uncertain. V was trimmed by 6 bases and J by 5 bases, leaving 13 bases between them. The CDR3 totals 13 residues. CDR3 sequence: CASSQTPRYGYTF. CDR3 coding DNA: TGTGCCAGCAGCCAAACACCGAGGTATGGCTACACCTTC.

The V gene is TRBV5-6, the J gene TRBJ2-1, with unresolved D. Trimming cost V 2 bases and J 2 bases, with 11 bases left between them. CDR3 size: 15 residues. From germline, CDR1 is SGHDT and CDR2 YYEEEE. CDR3 region: CASSLWWVTYNEQFF. The CDR3, as DNA: TGTGCCAGCAGCTTATGGTGGGTTACCTACAATGAGCAGTTCTTC.

This clonotype was recorded a few times. The chain uses TRBV7-2 and TRBJ2-7; 12 nucleotides line up with TRBD2. The length of the CDR3 is 16 residues. V lost 3 bases and J lost 7; bases outside the gene matches: 10. Germline assignment: CDR1 SGHTA and CDR2 FQGNSA. The CDR3 nucleotides are TGTGCCAGCAGCTTGCAACTAGCGGGGGGCTACAATGAGCAGTACTTC. This sequence encodes CASSLQLAGGYNEQYF. Full variable domain (remainder filled in from reference TRBV7-2 and TRBJ2-7): GAGVSQSPSNKVTEKGKDVELRCDPISGHTALYWYRQSLGQGLEFLIYFQGNSAPDKSGLPSDRFSAERTGGSVSTLTIQRTQQEDSAVYLCASSLQLAGGYNEQYFGPGTRLTVT.

The chain combines TRBV27 with TRBJ2-4, with D unclear. The end of the DNA fits TRBJ2-7 better, so the J call may be wrong. This CDR3 region has 17 residues. CDR1 MNHEY and CDR2 SMNVEV come from the germline V gene (reference sequence). The CDR3: CASSFRSGTSQSSEQYF. CDR3 in DNA: TGTGCCAGCAGTTTCCGCTCAGGAACCTCCCAGTCAAGCGAGCAGTACTTC.

This clonotype turned up a few times. The chain combines TRBV12-3 or TRBV12-4 with TRBJ2-1; 14 nucleotides align to TRBD2. V trimming: 9 bases; J trimming: 8 bases; junction bases outside the gene matches: 6. This CDR3 spans 14 amino acids. The DNA for the CDR3 is TGTGCCAGTAAGACTAGCGGGGGGGCAGATGAGCAGTTCTTC. Its protein product is CASKTSGGADEQFF.

This clonotype was observed at least ten times. The CDR3 nucleotides are TGCAGCGTTGACGGTAGCGGGGGGAACACAGATACGCAGTATTTT. This sequence encodes CSVDGSGGNTDTQYF. V and J are TRBV29-1 and TRBJ2-3, with 10 bases lining up with TRBD2. This CDR3 comprises 15 residues. V lost 3 bases to trimming and J lost 2 bases; unmatched junction nucleotides: 5. Germline V CDR1 and CDR2: SQVTM, ANQGSEA.

The chain combines TRBV5-5 with TRBJ2-7, with D maybe TRBD1 (6 bases). Looked up from germline, CDR1 is SGHKS and CDR2 is YYEKEE (reference sequence). V lost 0 bases, J lost 0 bases, and 16 bases lay in between. CDR3 size: 17 residues. The CDR3 region has the DNA TGTGCCAGCAGCTTGGAGGTTCAGGGGAAAATCTCCTACGAGCAGTACTTC. This encodes CASSLEVQGKISYEQYF.

This clonotype was seen a few times. This chain joins TRBV18 and TRBJ2-3, with D unresolved. The length of the CDR3 is 12 residues. V lost 4 bases and J 5 bases, leaving 7 bases between the germline ends. CDR1 KGHSH and CDR2 LQKENI come from the germline V gene. CDR3 in amino acids: CASSRPGDTQYF. The DNA for the CDR3 is TGTGCCAGCTCACGACCGGGAGATACGCAGTATTTT.

The rearrangement joins TRBV2 to TRBJ1-6; 7 nucleotides match TRBD1. This CDR3 contains 13 residues. Germline CDR1 SNHLY, CDR2 FYNNEI. With 10 bases clipped from V and 3 bases from J, the junction kept 3 bases outside the gene matches. The CDR3 DNA reads as TGTGCCATCGGGACAGACTATAATTCACCCCTCCACTTT. It encodes CAIGTDYNSPLHF.

This chain connects TRBV12-3 or TRBV12-4 to TRBJ1-2; D remains ambiguous. There are 13 residues in the CDR3. Trimming removed 3 bases at V and 4 bases at J, with 9 bases between. CDR3 DNA: TGTGCCAGCAGTTTTTTCCCCATCTATGGCTACACCTTC. Protein sequence: CASSFFPIYGYTF.

The chain is built from TRBV7-9 and TRBJ2-3; 7 nucleotides line up with TRBD1. This CDR3 spans 18 amino acids. Germline loops: CDR1 SEHNR, CDR2 FQNEAQ (reference sequence). V dropped 3 bases and J dropped 5; count of bases not matched to a gene: 17. The DNA for the CDR3 is TGTGCCAGCAGCTTCACCACAAGAGGGACAGTTTCACAAGATACGCAGTATTTT. Translating gives CASSFTTRGTVSQDTQYF. Full variable domain (outside the CDR3, taken from reference TRBV7-9 and TRBJ2-3): DTGVSQNPRHKITKRGQNVTFRCDPISEHNRLYWYRQTLGQGPEFLTYFQNEAQLEKSRLLSDRFSAERPKGSFSTLEIQRTEQGDSAMYLCASSFTTRGTVSQDTQYFGPGTRLTVL.

The sample holds a few counts of this clonotype. This sequence joins TRBV6-6 and TRBJ1-5, with TRBD1 matching 8 bases. The CDR3 totals 15 residues. In germline, CDR1 is MNHNY, CDR2 SVGAGI (reference sequence). V trimming: 6 bases; J trimming: 4 bases; junction bases outside the gene matches: 8. CDR3 bases: TGTGCCAGCAGCTCTGACAGGGGTTGGAATCAGCCCCAGCATTTT. Translated: CASSSDRGWNQPQHF.

This clonotype has just a few counts. The rearrangement joins TRBV4-3 to TRBJ2-1, with 14 bases lining up with TRBD2. The CDR3 loop spans 15 amino acids. The trim removed 8 bases at V and 9 bases at J, leaving 9 bases unmatched. Per the germline V gene, CDR1 is LGHNA and CDR2 is YSLEER. DNA for the CDR3: TGCGCCAGCGGAAGGACTAGCGGGGGGATGAGTGAGCAGTTCTTC. The encoded protein is CASGRTSGGMSEQFF.

This chain links TRBV29-1 with TRBJ1-5; possible D gene TRBD1, 5 bases. The CDR3 consists of 17 residues. The germline CDR1 and CDR2 sequences are SQVTM and ANQGSEA. Trimming took off 5 bases at V and 2 bases at J, with 22 bases between the two ends. The chain's CDR3 is CSVKTGTGVSGNQPQHF. DNA of the CDR3: TGCAGCGTTAAAACCGGGACCGGCGTTTCGGGCAATCAGCCCCAGCATTTT.

This clonotype showed up just once. The V and J genes are TRBV6-1 and TRBJ2-3; D gene ambiguous. V was shortened by 3 bases and J by 0 bases, with 10 bases between the two germline ends. The CDR3 covers 15 residues. Germline CDR1 reads MNHNS; CDR2 reads SASEGT. The CDR3 nucleotides are TGTGCCAGCAGTGAGCGGTTAACTAGCACAGATACGCAGTATTTT. This translates into CASSERLTSTDTQYF.

This clonotype has just a few counts. The chain links TRBV7-2 to TRBJ1-2; D possibly corresponds to TRBD1 (6 bases). Between the trimmed V and J ends, which lost 1 base and 4 bases, there was a span of 13 bases. Germline assignment: CDR1 SGHTA and CDR2 FQGNSA. The CDR3 is 15 residues long. CDR3: CASSLDGTRGYGYTF. The CDR3 DNA reads as TGTGCCAGCAGCTTAGACGGGACAAGAGGCTATGGCTACACCTTC.